The 3 T cell receptor beta chains below were found in one sample sequenced in a study of CDR3 diversity in severe acne. TCRdb called the PCR reads again in MiXCR, with one record for every CDR3 protein. This table has about 84,000 distinct CDR3 sequences, approximately 51% appearing once. Input material: blood. The receptors were gathered from a male donor in good health, without acne.

This clonotype was picked up many times. A much larger clone differs by one base, so this may be a read error. The chain joins TRBV6-6 to TRBJ2-6; possible D gene TRBD1, 5 bases. CDR1 and CDR2 (germline): MNHNY, SVGAGI (reference sequence). This CDR3 is 15 amino acids long. The CDR3 DNA is TGTGCCAGCAGCGCTATTATCTCTGGGGCCAACGTCCCGACTTTC. Translation gives CASSAIISGANVPTF.

The chain has TRBV6-6 and TRBJ1-1; TRBD1 agrees at 7 bases. CDR3 length: 15 residues. Germline CDR1 MNHNY, CDR2 SVGAGI (reference sequence). V lost 6 bases to trimming and J lost 6 bases; unmatched junction nucleotides: 13. In DNA form, the CDR3 reads TGTGCCAGCAGGACGTATGCTACAGGGGTGGCTGAAGCTTTCTTT. As protein: CASRTYATGVAEAFF.

This clonotype was seen only once. The chain links TRBV5-5 to TRBJ2-7, with TRBD2 matching 10 bases. TRBJ2-1 matches the DNA end more closely, so the J call is doubtful. Germline V gene data show CDR1 as SGHKS and CDR2 as YYEKEE (reference sequence). The CDR3 spans 16 residues. CDR3 DNA sequence: TGTGCCAGCAGCCCTGTGAGGTTAGCGGGAGGAGATGAGCAGTTCTTC. Translated, it gives CASSPVRLAGGDEQFF.